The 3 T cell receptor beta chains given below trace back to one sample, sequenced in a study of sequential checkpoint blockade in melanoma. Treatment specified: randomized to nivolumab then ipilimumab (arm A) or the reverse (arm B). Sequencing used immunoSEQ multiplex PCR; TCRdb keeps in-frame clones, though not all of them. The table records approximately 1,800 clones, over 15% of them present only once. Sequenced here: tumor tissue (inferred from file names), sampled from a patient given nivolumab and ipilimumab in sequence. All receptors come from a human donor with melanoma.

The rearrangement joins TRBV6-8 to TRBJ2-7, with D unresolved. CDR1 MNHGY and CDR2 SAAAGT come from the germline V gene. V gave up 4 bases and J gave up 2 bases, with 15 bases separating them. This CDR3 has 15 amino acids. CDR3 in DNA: TGTGCCAGCAGTTTCGTAGGCGGATCCCCCTACGAGCAGTACTTC. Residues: CASSFVGGSPYEQYF.

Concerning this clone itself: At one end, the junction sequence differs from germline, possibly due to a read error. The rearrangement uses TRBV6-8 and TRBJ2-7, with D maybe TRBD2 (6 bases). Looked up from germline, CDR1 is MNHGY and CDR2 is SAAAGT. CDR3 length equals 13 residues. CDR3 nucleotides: TGTGCCATCAGTGGGGAGGACGGATACGAGCAGTACTTC. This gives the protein CAISGEDGYEQYF.

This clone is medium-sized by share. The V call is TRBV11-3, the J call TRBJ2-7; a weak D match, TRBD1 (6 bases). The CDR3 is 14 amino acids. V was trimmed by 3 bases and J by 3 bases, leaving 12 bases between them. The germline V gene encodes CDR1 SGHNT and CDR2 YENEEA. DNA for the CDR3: TGTGCCAGCAGCTTGATCGGACAGAACTACGAGCAGTACTTC. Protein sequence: CASSLIGQNYEQYF. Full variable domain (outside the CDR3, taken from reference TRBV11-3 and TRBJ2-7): EAGVVQSPRYKIIEKKQPVAFWCNPISGHNTLYWYLQNLGQGPELLIRYENEEAVDDSQLPKDRFSAERLKGVDSTLKIQPAELGDSAVYLCASSLIGQNYEQYFGPGTRLTVT.